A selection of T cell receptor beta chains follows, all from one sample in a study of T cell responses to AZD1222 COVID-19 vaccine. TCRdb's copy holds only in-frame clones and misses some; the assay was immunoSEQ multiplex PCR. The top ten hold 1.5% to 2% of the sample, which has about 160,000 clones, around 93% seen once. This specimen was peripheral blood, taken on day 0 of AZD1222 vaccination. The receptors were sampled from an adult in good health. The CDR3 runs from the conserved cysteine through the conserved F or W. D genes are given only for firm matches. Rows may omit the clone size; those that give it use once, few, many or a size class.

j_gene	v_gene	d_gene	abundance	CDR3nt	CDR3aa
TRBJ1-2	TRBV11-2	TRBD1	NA	TGTGCCAGCAGCTACAAACAGGGGGGCTATGGCTACACCTTC	CASSYKQGGYGYTF
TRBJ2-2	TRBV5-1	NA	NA	TGCGCCAGCAGCTTGAGCCCGAACACCGGGGAGCTGTTTTTT	CASSLSPNTGELFF
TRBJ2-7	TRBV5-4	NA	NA	TGTGCCAGCAGCTTCGGGGTCGGTTCCTACGAGCAGTACTTC	CASSFGVGSYEQYF
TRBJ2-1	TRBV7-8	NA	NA	TGTGCCAGCAGCTTATTCGACTCAAACAATGAGCAGTTCTTC	CASSLFDSNNEQFF
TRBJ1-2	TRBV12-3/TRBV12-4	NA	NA	TGTGCCAGCAGTAGCGGGGATCCCTATGGCTACACCTTC	CASSSGDPYGYTF
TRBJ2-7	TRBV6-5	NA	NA	TGTGCCAGCAACATGTGGCGCGAGGGCTCCTACGAGCAGTACTTC	CASNMWREGSYEQYF
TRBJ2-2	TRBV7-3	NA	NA	TGTGCCAGCAGCGCTGCTGGGGGTTCCGGGGAGCTGTTTTTT	CASSAAGGSGELFF
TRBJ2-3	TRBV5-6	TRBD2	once	TGTGCCAGCACTCCGCTGATGGGGACTAGCCGTACAGATACGCAGTATTTT	CASTPLMGTSRTDTQYF
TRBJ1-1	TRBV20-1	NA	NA	TGCAGTGCTAGTGAGCGACACAACACTGAAGCTTTCTTT	CSASERHNTEAFF
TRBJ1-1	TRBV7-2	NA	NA	TGTGCCAGCAGCTTAATTCTAGGCGCTGAAGCTTTCTTT	CASSLILGAEAFF
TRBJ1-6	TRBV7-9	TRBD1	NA	TGTGCCAGCAGCCTCAGGGACAGATATTCACCCCTCCACTTT	CASSLRDRYSPLHF